This T cell receptor (beta chain) was found in a study of cytomegalovirus exposure and HLA in healthy donors. Study-wide results and limits: It was reportedly the case that the classifier diagnosed cytomegalovirus status with high specificity and sensitivity. In vitro confirmation showed three CMV-associated chains to be CMV antigen specific. The finding came from a later analysis; first-cohort TCR clusters tended to co-occur in the roughly 120 validation repertoires. Cytomegalovirus association was listed for 164 TCR beta chains.

This CDR3 comprises 14 residues. Germline CDR1 is MNHNS and CDR2 is SASEGT. Trimming at V came to 4 bases and at J to 5 bases, leaving 4 bases not matched to a gene. To note about this clone: What it recognizes is unknown.

Profiled with immunoSEQ multiplex PCR; TCRdb holds only in-frame clones, not every one. The table records about 74,000 clones, around 94% of them present only once. The receptor was derived from a man younger than 30 in good health and CMV-seropositive. The chain carries TRBV6-1 and TRBJ2-3, with 9 nucleotides matching TRBD1. Sequencing input: PBMCs. This CDR3 is CASSVQGAGDTQYF. The CDR3 nucleotides read TGTGCCAGCAGTGTACAGGGGGCGGGAGATACGCAGTATTTT.